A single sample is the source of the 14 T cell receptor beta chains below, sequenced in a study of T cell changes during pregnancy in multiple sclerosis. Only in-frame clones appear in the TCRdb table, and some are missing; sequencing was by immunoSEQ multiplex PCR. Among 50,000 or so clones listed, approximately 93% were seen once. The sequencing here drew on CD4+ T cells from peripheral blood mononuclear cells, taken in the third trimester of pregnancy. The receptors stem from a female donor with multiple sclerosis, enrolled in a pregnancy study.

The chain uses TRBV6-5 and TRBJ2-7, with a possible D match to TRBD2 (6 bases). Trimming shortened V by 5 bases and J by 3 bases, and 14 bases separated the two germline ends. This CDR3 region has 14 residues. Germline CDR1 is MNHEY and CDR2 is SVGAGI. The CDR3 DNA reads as TGTGCCAGCAGTGAACGCCTAGCGCTCTACGAGCAGTACTTC. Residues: CASSERLALYEQYF.

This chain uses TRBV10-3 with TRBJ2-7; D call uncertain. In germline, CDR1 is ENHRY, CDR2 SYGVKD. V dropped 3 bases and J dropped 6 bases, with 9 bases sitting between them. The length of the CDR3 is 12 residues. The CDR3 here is CAISDLAAEQYF. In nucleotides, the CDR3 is TGTGCCATCAGTGATTTGGCGGCCGAGCAGTACTTC.

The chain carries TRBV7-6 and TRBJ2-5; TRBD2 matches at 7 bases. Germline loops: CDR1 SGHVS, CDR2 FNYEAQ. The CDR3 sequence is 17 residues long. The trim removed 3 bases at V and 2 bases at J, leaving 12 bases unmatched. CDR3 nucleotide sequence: TGTGCCAGCAGCTTGACAAGCGGGACGACTTTACAAGAGACCCAGTACTTC. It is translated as CASSLTSGTTLQETQYF. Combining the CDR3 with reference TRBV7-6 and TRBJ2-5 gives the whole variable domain GAGVSQSPRYKVTKRGQDVALRCDPISGHVSLYWYRQALGQGPEFLTYFNYEAQQDKSGLPNDRFSAERPEGSISTLTIQRTEQRDSAMYRCASSLTSGTTLQETQYFGPGTRLLVL.

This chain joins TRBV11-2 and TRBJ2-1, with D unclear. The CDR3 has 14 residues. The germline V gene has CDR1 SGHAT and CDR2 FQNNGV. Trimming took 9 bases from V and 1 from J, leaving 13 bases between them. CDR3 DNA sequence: TGTGCCAGTGTTTATGACACTTCCTACAATGAGCAGTTCTTC. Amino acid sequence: CASVYDTSYNEQFF.

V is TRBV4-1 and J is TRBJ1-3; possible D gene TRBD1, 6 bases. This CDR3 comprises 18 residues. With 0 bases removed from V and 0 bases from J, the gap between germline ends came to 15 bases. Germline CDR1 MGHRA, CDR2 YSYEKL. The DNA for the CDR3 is TGCGCCAGCAGCCAAGAGTGGGGACATGCAAGCTCTGGAAACACCATATATTTT. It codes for CASSQEWGHASSGNTIYF.

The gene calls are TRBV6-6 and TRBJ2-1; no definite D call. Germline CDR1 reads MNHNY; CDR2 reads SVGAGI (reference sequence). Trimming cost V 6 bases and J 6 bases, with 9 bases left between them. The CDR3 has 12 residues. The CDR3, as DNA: TGTGCCAGCAGGGCTACAGCCAATGAGCAGTTCTTC. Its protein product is CASRATANEQFF.

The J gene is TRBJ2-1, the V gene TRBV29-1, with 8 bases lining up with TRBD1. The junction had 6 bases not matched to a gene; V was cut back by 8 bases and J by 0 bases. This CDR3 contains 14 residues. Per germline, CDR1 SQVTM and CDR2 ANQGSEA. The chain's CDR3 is CSSTGARSYNEQFF. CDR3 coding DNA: TGCAGCTCGACAGGGGCTCGCTCCTACAATGAGCAGTTCTTC.

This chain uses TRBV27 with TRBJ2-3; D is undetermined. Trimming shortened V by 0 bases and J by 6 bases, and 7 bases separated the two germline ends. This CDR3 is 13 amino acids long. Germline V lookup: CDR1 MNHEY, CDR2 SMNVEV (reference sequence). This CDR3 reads CASSLSRIDTQYF. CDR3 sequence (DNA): TGTGCCAGCAGTTTATCGAGAATCGATACGCAGTATTTT.

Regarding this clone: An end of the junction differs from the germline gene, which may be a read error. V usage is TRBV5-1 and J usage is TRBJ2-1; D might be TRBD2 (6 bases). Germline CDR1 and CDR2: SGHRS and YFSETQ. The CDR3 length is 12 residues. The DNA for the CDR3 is TGCGCCAGCAGCCCGGAGGGAATGAGCCCCATCTTC. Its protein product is CASSPEGMSPIF.

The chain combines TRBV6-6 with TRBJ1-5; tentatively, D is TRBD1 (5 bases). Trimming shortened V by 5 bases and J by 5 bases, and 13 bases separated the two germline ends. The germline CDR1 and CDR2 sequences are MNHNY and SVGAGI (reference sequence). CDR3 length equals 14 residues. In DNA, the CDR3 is TGTGCCAGCAGTGACAGTACTGTTTATCAGCCCCAGCATTTT. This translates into CASSDSTVYQPQHF.

DNA of the CDR3: TGCAGCGTTCCCGGACAGGGGGCCTGGAATACTGAAGCTTTCTTT. Protein sequence: CSVPGQGAWNTEAFF. The J gene is TRBJ1-1, the V gene TRBV29-1; TRBD1 matches 11 bases. Looked up from germline, CDR1 is SQVTM and CDR2 is ANQGSEA. V gave up 5 bases and J gave up 5 bases; unmatched junction bases: 10. The CDR3 sequence is 15 residues long.

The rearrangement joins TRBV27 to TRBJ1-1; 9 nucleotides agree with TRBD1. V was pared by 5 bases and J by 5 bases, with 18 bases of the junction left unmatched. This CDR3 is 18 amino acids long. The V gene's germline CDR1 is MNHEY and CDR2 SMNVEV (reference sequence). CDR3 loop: CASSAQDRGRAGETEAFF. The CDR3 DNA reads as TGTGCCAGCAGTGCACAGGACAGGGGAAGGGCGGGCGAGACTGAAGCTTTCTTT.

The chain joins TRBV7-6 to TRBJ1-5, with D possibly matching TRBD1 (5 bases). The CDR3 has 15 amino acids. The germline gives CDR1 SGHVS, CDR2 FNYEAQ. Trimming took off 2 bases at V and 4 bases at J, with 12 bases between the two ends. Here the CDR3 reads CASSLNRFENQPQHF. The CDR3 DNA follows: TGTGCCAGCAGCTTAAACAGGTTTGAAAATCAGCCCCAGCATTTT.

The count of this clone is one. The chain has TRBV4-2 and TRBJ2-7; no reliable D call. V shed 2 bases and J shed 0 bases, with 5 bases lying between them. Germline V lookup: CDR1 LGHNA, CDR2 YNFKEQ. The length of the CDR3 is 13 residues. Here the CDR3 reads CASSQHNSYEQYF. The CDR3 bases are TGTGCCAGCAGCCAACACAACTCCTACGAGCAGTACTTC.